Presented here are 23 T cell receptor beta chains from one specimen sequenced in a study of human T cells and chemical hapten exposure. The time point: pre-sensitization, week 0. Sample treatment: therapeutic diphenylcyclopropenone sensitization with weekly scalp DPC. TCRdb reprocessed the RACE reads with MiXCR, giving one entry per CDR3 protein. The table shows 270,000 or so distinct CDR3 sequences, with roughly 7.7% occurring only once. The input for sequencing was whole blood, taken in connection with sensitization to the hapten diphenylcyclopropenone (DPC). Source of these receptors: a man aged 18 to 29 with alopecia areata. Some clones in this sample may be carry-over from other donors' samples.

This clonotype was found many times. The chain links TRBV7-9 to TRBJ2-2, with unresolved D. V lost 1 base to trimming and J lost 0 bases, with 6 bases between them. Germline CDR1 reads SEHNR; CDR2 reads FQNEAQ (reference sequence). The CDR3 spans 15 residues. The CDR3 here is CASSLVVANTGELFF. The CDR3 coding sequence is TGTGCCAGCAGCTTAGTGGTTGCGAACACCGGGGAGCTGTTTTTT.

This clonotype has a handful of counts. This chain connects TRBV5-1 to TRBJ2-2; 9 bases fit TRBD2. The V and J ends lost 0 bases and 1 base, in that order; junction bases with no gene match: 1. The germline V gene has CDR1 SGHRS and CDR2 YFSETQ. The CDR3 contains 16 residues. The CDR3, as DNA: TGCGCCAGCAGCTTGGTAGCGGGGGTGAACACCGGGGAGCTGTTTTTT. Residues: CASSLVAGVNTGELFF. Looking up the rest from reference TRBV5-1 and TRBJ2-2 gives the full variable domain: KAGVTQTPRYLIKTRGQQVTLSCSPISGHRSVSWYQQTPGQGLQFLFEYFSETQRNKGNFPGRFSGRQFSNSRSEMNVSTLELGDSALYLCASSLVAGVNTGELFFGEGSRLTVL.

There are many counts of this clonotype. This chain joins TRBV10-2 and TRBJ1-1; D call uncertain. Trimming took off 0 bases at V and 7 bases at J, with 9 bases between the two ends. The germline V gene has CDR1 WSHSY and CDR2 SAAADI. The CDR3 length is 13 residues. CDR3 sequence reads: CASSESVIVEAFF. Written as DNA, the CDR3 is TGCGCCAGCAGTGAGTCAGTGATAGTTGAAGCTTTCTTT.

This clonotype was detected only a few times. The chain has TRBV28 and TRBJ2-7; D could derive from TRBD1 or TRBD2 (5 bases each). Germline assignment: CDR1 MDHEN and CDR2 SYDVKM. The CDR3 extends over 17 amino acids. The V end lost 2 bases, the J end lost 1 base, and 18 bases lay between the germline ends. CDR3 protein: CASSLSAATAESYEQYF. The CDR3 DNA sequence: TGTGCCAGCAGTTTAAGCGCCGCGACAGCGGAGTCCTACGAGCAGTACTTC.

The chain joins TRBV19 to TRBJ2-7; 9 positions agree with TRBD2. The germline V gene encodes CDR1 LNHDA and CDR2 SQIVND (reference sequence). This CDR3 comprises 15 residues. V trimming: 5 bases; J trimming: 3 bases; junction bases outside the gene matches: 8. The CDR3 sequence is CASSEQRGANYEQYF. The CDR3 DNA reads TGTGCCAGTAGTGAACAGCGGGGGGCAAACTACGAGCAGTACTTC. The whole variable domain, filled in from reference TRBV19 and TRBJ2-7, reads DGGITQSPKYLFRKEGQNVTLSCEQNLNHDAMYWYRQDPGQGLRLIYYSQIVNDFQKGDIAEGYSVSREKKESFPLTVTSAQKNPTAFYLCASSEQRGANYEQYFGPGTRLTVT.

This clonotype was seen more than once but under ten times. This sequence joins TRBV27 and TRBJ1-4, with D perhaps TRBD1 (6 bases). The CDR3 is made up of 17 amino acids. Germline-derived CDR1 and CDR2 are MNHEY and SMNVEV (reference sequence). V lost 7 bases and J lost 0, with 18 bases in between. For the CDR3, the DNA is TGTGCCAGCACCTCCACAGGGAAGGGGGCAACTAATGAAAAACTGTTTTTT. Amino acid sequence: CASTSTGKGATNEKLFF. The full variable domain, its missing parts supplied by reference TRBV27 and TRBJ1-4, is EAQVTQNPRYLITVTGKKLTVTCSQNMNHEYMSWYRQDPGLGLRQIYYSMNVEVTDKGDVPEGYKVSRKEKRNFPLILESPSPNQTSLYFCASTSTGKGATNEKLFFGSGTQLSVL.

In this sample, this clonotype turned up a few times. The CDR3 sequence is CASSLGTASYYEQYF. Written as DNA, the CDR3 is TGTGCCAGCAGCTTGGGGACAGCGAGCTACTACGAGCAGTACTTC. This chain uses TRBV11-2 with TRBJ2-7; 7 positions match TRBD1. CDR1 is SGHAT and CDR2 is FQNNGV in the germline V gene. Losses at the gene ends were 3 bases for V and 3 bases for J; bases not matched to a gene: 8. This CDR3 has 15 amino acids.

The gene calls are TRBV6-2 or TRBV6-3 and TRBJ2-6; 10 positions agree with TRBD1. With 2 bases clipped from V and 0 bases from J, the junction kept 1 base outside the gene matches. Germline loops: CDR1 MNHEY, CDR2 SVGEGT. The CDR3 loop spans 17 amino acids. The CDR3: CASSYGDRGSGANVLTF. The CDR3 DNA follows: TGTGCCAGCAGTTACGGGGACAGGGGCTCTGGGGCCAACGTCCTGACTTTC.

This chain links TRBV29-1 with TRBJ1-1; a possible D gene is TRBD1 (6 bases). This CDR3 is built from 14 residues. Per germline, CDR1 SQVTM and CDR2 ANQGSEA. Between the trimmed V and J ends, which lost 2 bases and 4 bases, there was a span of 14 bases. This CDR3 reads CSVEKGGVGTEAFF. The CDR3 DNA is TGCAGCGTTGAAAAGGGGGGAGTTGGCACTGAAGCTTTCTTT.

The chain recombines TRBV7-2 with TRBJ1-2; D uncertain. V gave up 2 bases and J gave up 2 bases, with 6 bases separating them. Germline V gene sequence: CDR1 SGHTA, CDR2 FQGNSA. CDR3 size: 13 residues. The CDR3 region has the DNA TGTGCCAGCAGCTTACCAATCAACTATGGCTACACCTTC. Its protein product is CASSLPINYGYTF.

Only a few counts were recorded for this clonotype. The CDR3 here is CASSPKGGASNEKLFF. CDR3 nucleotide sequence: TGTGCCAGCAGCCCGAAGGGGGGCGCGTCTAATGAAAAACTGTTTTTT. This chain uses TRBV12-3 or TRBV12-4 with TRBJ1-4, with D possibly matching TRBD1 (6 bases). V shed 6 bases and J shed 3 bases, with 17 bases lying between them. The CDR3 has 16 amino acids.

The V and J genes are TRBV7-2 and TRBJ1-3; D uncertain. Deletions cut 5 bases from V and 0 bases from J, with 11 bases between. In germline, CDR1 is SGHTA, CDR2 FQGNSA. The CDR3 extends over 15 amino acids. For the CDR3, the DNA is TGTGCCAGCAGCGGCGGGTCAAGCTCTGGAAACACCATATATTTT. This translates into CASSGGSSSGNTIYF.

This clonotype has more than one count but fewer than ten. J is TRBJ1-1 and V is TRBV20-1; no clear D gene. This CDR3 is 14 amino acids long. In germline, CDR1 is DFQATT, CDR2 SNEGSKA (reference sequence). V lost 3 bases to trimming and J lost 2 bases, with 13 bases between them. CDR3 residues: CSARKGMENTEAFF. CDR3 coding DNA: TGCAGTGCTAGGAAAGGGATGGAAAACACTGAAGCTTTCTTT.

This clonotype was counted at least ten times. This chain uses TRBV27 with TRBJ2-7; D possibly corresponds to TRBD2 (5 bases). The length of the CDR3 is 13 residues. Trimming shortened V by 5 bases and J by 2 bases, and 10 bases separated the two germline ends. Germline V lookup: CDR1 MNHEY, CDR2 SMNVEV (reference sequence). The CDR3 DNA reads TGTGCCAGCAGTAAGAGCGGTCCCTACGAGCAGTACTTC. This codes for CASSKSGPYEQYF.

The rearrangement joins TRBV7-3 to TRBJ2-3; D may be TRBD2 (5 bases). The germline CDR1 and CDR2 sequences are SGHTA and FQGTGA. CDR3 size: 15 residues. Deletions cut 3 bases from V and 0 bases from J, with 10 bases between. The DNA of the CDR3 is TGTGCCAGCAGCTTCCGCGGGTCCAGCACAGATACGCAGTATTTT. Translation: CASSFRGSSTDTQYF. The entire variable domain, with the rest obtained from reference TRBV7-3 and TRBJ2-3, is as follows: GAGVSQTPSNKVTEKGKYVELRCDPISGHTALYWYRQSLGQGPEFLIYFQGTGAADDSGLPNDRFFAVRPEGSVSTLKIQRTERGDSAVYLCASSFRGSSTDTQYFGPGTRLTVL.

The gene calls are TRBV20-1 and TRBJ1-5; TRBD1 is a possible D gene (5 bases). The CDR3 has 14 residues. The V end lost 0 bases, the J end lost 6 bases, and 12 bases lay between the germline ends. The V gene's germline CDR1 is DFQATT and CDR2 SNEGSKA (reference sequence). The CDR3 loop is CSARDHGAGQPQHF. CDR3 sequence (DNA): TGCAGTGCTAGAGATCACGGGGCAGGTCAGCCCCAGCATTTT.

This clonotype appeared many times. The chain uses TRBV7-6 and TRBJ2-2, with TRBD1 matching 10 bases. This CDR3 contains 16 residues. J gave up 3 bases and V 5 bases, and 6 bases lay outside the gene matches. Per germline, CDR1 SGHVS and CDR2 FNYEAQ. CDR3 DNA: TGTGCCAGCAGCCTCCCGGGACAGGGGCACACCGGGGAGCTGTTTTTT. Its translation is CASSLPGQGHTGELFF.

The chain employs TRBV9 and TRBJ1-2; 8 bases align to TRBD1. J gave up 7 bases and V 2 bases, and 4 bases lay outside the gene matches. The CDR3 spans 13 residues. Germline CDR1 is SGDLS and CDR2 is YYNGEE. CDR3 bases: TGTGCCAGCAGCGTTTCAGGGGGCACTGGCTACACCTTC. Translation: CASSVSGGTGYTF. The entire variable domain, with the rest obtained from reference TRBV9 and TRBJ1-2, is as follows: DSGVTQTPKHLITATGQRVTLRCSPRSGDLSVYWYQQSLDQGLQFLIQYYNGEERAKGNILERFSAQQFPDLHSELNLSSLELGDSALYFCASSVSGGTGYTFGSGTRLTVV.

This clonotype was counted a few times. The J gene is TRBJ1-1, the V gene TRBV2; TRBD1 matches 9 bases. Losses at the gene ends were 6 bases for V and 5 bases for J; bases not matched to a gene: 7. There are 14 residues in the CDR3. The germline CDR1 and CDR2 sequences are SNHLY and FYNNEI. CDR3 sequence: CASRAGQGRTEAFF. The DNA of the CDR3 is TGTGCCAGCAGGGCGGGACAGGGAAGGACTGAAGCTTTCTTT.

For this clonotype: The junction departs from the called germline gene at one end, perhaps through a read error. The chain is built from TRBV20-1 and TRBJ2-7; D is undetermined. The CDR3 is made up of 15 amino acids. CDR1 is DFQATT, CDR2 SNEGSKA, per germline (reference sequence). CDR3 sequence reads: CSARELAGSTYEQYF. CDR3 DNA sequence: TGCAGTGCAAGAGAGTTGGCCGGGTCGACCTACGAGCAGTACTTC.

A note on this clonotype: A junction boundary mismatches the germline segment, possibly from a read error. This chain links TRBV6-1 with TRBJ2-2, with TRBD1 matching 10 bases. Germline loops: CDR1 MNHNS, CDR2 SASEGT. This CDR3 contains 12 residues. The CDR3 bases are TGTGCCAGCAGAGACCTGACAGGGGGCGACCTTTTT. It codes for CASRDLTGGDLF.

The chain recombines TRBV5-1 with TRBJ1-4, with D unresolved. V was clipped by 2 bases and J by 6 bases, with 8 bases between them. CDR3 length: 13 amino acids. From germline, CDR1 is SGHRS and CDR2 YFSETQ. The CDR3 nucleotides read TGCGCCAGCAGCTTTGATTCGGATGAAAAACTGTTTTTT. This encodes CASSFDSDEKLFF.

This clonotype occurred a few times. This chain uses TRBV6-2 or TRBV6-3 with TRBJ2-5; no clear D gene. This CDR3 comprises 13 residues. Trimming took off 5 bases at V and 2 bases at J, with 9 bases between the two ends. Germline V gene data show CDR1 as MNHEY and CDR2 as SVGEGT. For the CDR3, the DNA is TGTGCCAGCAGTCGACACTTACAAGAGACCCAGTACTTC. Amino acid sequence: CASSRHLQETQYF.